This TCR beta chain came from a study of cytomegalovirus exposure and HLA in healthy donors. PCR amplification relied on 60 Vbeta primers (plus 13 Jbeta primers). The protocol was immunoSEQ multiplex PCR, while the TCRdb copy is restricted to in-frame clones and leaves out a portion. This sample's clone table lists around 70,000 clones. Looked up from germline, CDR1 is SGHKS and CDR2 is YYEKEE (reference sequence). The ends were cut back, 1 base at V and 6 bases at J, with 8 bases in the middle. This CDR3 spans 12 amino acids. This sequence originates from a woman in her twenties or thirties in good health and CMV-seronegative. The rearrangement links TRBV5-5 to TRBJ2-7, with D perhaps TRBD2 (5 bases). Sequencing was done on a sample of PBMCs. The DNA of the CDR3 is TGTGCCAGCAGCTTGCTCAGCGGCGAGCAGTACTTC. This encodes CASSLLSGEQYF.